These 29 T cell receptor beta chains originate from one sample sequenced in a study of cytomegalovirus exposure and HLA in healthy donors (dated by TCRdb to about 2017). The library was generated by the immunoSEQ multiplex PCR assay. TCRdb carries this immuneACCESS record with in-frame sequences only. Its versions omit some clonotypes, under half of them owing to an unresolved V gene in the studies checked, with the rest unexplained. Within this sample are about 330,000 clones, with just over 85% of them counted one time only. The ten top clones hold 0.65% to 0.85% of the sample. Material for sequencing was PBMCs. The receptors were gathered from a woman aged 18-29 years in good health and CMV-seronegative.

This chain links TRBV6-1 with TRBJ2-3; D is unresolved. The CDR3 is 16 residues long. Germline V gene sequence: CDR1 MNHNS, CDR2 SASEGT. Between the trimmed V and J ends, which lost 2 bases and 4 bases, there was a span of 16 bases. CDR3 DNA sequence: TGTGCCAGCAGTGAAATTGGCCTCAAGAGCGCAGATACGCAGTATTTT. It encodes CASSEIGLKSADTQYF.

The chain uses TRBV29-1 and TRBJ1-4; the match to TRBD1 covers 10 bases. The CDR3 is 15 amino acids. Per the germline V gene, CDR1 is SQVTM and CDR2 is ANQGSEA. With V trimmed by 1 base and J by 5 bases, 4 bases remained unmatched. The chain's CDR3 is CSVEGTGGYNEKLFF. In DNA form, the CDR3 reads TGCAGCGTTGAAGGGACAGGGGGTTACAATGAAAAACTGTTTTTT.

This clone has a single count. The chain joins TRBV9 to TRBJ2-4; TRBD2 agrees at 8 bases. Germline V gene data show CDR1 as SGDLS and CDR2 as YYNGEE. V shed 3 bases, J shed 1 base, and the junction held 9 bases outside the gene matches. This CDR3 is 17 amino acids long. CDR3 bases: TGTGCCAGCAGCGCTAGAGGGACGGGAGGGGCCAAAAACATTCAGTACTTC. It is translated as CASSARGTGGAKNIQYF.

The chain is built from TRBV7-9 and TRBJ2-1; 13 bases agree with TRBD2. Germline lookup yields CDR1 SEHNR and CDR2 FQNEAQ (reference sequence). The ends lost 2 bases at V and 12 bases at J; junction bases unmatched: 7. The CDR3 is 15 amino acids. The CDR3 loop is CASSLTGLAGSGQFF. CDR3 in DNA: TGTGCCAGCAGCTTAACGGGACTAGCGGGATCTGGGCAGTTCTTC.

This chain joins TRBV11-1 and TRBJ1-5; 7 nucleotides align to TRBD1. Germline-derived CDR1 and CDR2 are SGHAT and FQDESV (reference sequence). The CDR3 extends over 16 amino acids. With 3 bases clipped from V and 2 bases from J, the junction kept 7 bases outside the gene matches. The CDR3, as DNA: TGTGCCAGCAGCTTCCCGGACAGGTGTGGCAATCAGCCCCAGCATTTT. Translating gives CASSFPDRCGNQPQHF.

A single count supports this clone. This chain joins TRBV2 and TRBJ2-5; 9 nucleotides align to TRBD1. Germline CDR1 SNHLY, CDR2 FYNNEI. The CDR3 covers 14 residues. Trimming removed 8 bases from V and 4 bases from J; junction bases left unmatched: 8. The CDR3 sequence is CASLGTGRVETQYF. CDR3 nucleotides: TGTGCCAGCTTAGGGACAGGGCGGGTAGAGACCCAGTACTTC.

This clone was seen a handful of times. Other DNA sequences in the sample encode the same CDR3. The rearrangement joins TRBV19 to TRBJ2-5; the match to TRBD1 covers 8 bases. The CDR3 has 13 amino acids. V lost 3 bases to trimming and J lost 4 bases; unmatched junction nucleotides: 1. Germline V gives CDR1 LNHDA, CDR2 SQIVND (reference sequence). The CDR3 protein is CASSIDRGETQYF. CDR3 sequence (DNA): TGTGCCAGTAGTATCGACAGGGGAGAGACCCAGTACTTC.

The chain is built from TRBV18 and TRBJ1-4; 7 bases line up with TRBD1. With 2 bases clipped from V and 8 bases from J, the junction kept 11 bases outside the gene matches. The CDR3 spans 16 residues. Germline lookup yields CDR1 KGHSH and CDR2 LQKENI. CDR3 residues: CASSPTSTGTREKLFF. The CDR3 DNA reads TGTGCCAGCTCACCAACCTCGACAGGGACCCGGGAAAAACTGTTTTTT.

The V and J genes are TRBV6-5 and TRBJ1-5; TRBD1 matches 8 bases. The CDR3 has 14 residues. The germline gives CDR1 MNHEY, CDR2 SVGAGI. V lost 6 bases, J lost 9 bases, and 10 bases stayed unmatched. The CDR3 bases are TGTGCCAGCAGACCCCAGGGGGCGGGTGGGCCCCAGCATTTT. Translating gives CASRPQGAGGPQHF.

The chain employs TRBV6-1 and TRBJ1-4; 9 positions match TRBD1. After removal of 0 bases from V and 10 bases from J, the junction contained 6 bases not matched to a gene. The CDR3 loop spans 15 amino acids. Germline-derived CDR1 and CDR2 are MNHNS and SASEGT. The CDR3 DNA reads TGTGCCAGCAGTGAAGCCGGGACAGGGAACGGAAAACTGTTTTTT. Protein: CASSEAGTGNGKLFF.

V is TRBV7-2 and J is TRBJ2-7; 7 bases are shared with TRBD1. With V trimmed by 5 bases and J by 4 bases, 5 bases remained unmatched. Germline loops: CDR1 SGHTA, CDR2 FQGNSA. The CDR3 sequence is 13 residues long. This CDR3 reads CASSEQQGYEQYF. Written as DNA, the CDR3 is TGTGCCAGCAGCGAACAACAGGGGTACGAGCAGTACTTC.

This clone was seen more than once but under ten times. CDR3 bases: TGTGCCAGCAGCTTGGAACAGATGAACACTGAAGCTTTCTTT. Protein: CASSLEQMNTEAFF. V is TRBV5-4 and J is TRBJ1-1, with unresolved D. Germline V gene data show CDR1 as SGHNT and CDR2 as YYREEE (reference sequence). With 0 bases removed from V and 0 bases from J, the gap between germline ends came to 6 bases. This CDR3 region has 14 residues.

This clone was seen a few times. The rearrangement joins TRBV18 to TRBJ2-6; 7 positions match TRBD1. The J segment lost 1 base and the V segment lost 5 bases, leaving 8 bases of the junction unmatched. The germline gives CDR1 KGHSH, CDR2 LQKENI. The CDR3 contains 17 residues. CDR3: CASSTGTEESGANVLTF. The CDR3 coding sequence is TGTGCCAGCTCAACCGGGACAGAAGAGTCTGGGGCCAACGTCCTGACTTTC.

The J gene is TRBJ2-5, the V gene TRBV25-1; 12 positions match TRBD1. This CDR3 is built from 18 residues. The ends lost 5 bases at V and 5 bases at J; junction bases unmatched: 15. CDR1 MGHDK and CDR2 SYGVNS come from the germline V gene. CDR3: CASSQRPGTGGAAETQYF. The CDR3 nucleotides are TGTGCCAGCAGTCAACGTCCCGGGACAGGGGGCGCGGCGGAGACCCAGTACTTC. The entire variable domain, with the rest obtained from reference TRBV25-1 and TRBJ2-5, is as follows: EADIYQTPRYLVIGTGKKITLECSQTMGHDKMYWYQQDPGMELHLIHYSYGVNSTEKGDLSSESTVSRIRTEHFPLTLESARPSHTSQYLCASSQRPGTGGAAETQYFGPGTRLLVL.

The V call is TRBV28, the J call TRBJ1-5, with a possible D match to TRBD1 (6 bases). Germline V gene sequence: CDR1 MDHEN, CDR2 SYDVKM. The germline V and J ends were trimmed by 6 bases and 1 base, with 13 bases remaining between them. The CDR3 totals 15 residues. The CDR3 region has the DNA TGTGCCAGCAGCCTGACTCAGGGGAGCAATCAGCCCCAGCATTTT. It codes for CASSLTQGSNQPQHF.

The chain employs TRBV19 and TRBJ2-7; weak D call: TRBD1 (5 bases). Germline assignment: CDR1 LNHDA and CDR2 SQIVND (reference sequence). CDR3 length: 15 amino acids. Trimming removed 5 bases at V and 3 bases at J, with 17 bases between. CDR3 sequence reads: CASSSGRSDLYEQYF. The CDR3 DNA follows: TGTGCCAGTAGTTCAGGGCGGTCAGACCTCTACGAGCAGTACTTC.

This clone was observed a handful of times. The V and J genes are TRBV28 and TRBJ1-4; D perhaps matches TRBD1 (5 bases). V lost 5 bases and J lost 2, with 12 bases in between. CDR1 is MDHEN and CDR2 is SYDVKM in the germline V gene. The CDR3 contains 15 residues. The CDR3 reads CASSTRRGTNEKLFF. The DNA of the CDR3 is TGTGCCAGCAGTACCCGGCGGGGCACTAATGAAAAACTGTTTTTT.

The V call is TRBV7-2, the J call TRBJ2-7, with 11 bases identical to TRBD2. The length of the CDR3 is 16 residues. Germline CDR1 reads SGHTA; CDR2 reads FQGNSA. V was clipped by 2 bases and J by 3 bases; unmatched bases: 6. The CDR3 sequence is CASSLSSSGGFYEQYF. The CDR3 coding sequence is TGTGCCAGCAGCTTAAGTTCTAGCGGGGGGTTCTACGAGCAGTACTTC.

This chain connects TRBV28 to TRBJ2-7, with 8 bases fitting TRBD2. J gave up 3 bases and V 2 bases, and 3 bases lay outside the gene matches. Per germline, CDR1 MDHEN and CDR2 SYDVKM. This CDR3 is built from 14 residues. The CDR3 loop is CASSLRLAGYEQYF. The CDR3 bases are TGTGCCAGCAGTTTACGGCTAGCGGGCTACGAGCAGTACTTC. The full variable domain, completed using reference TRBV28 and TRBJ2-7, is DVKVTQSSRYLVKRTGEKVFLECVQDMDHENMFWYRQDPGLGLRLIYFSYDVKMKEKGDIPEGYSVSREKKERFSLILESASTNQTSMYLCASSLRLAGYEQYFGPGTRLTVT.

In its sample, this clone was seen a few times. V is TRBV5-4 and J is TRBJ2-3; no reliable D call. The CDR3 length is 14 residues. Germline V gene data show CDR1 as SGHNT and CDR2 as YYREEE (reference sequence). V was trimmed by 5 bases and J by 3 bases, leaving 13 bases between them. The CDR3 DNA sequence: TGTGCCAGCAGAACAGCTTTCAGGACAGATACGCAGTATTTT. It yields the protein CASRTAFRTDTQYF. The full variable domain, its missing parts supplied by reference TRBV5-4 and TRBJ2-3, is ETGVTQSPTHLIKTRGQQVTLRCSSQSGHNTVSWYQQALGQGPQFIFQYYREEENGRGNFPPRFSGLQFPNYSSELNVNALELDDSALYLCASRTAFRTDTQYFGPGTRLTVL.

The chain uses TRBV4-1 and TRBJ1-1; D perhaps matches TRBD1 (6 bases). This CDR3 region has 14 residues. The germline V gene encodes CDR1 MGHRA and CDR2 YSYEKL. V lost 1 base to trimming and J lost 4 bases, with 10 bases between them. This CDR3 is CASSQVIGGTEAFF. DNA of the CDR3: TGCGCCAGCAGCCAAGTTATAGGGGGCACTGAAGCTTTCTTT.

The chain combines TRBV19 with TRBJ1-3, with 9 bases that match TRBD1. The trim removed 4 bases at V and 3 bases at J, leaving 7 bases unmatched. Germline assignment: CDR1 LNHDA and CDR2 SQIVND (reference sequence). The CDR3 extends over 16 amino acids. CDR3 region: CASSTPQGAFGNTIYF. CDR3 bases: TGTGCCAGTAGTACCCCACAGGGGGCGTTTGGAAACACCATATATTTT.

The chain combines TRBV27 with TRBJ1-1; 7 positions agree with TRBD1. Per the germline V gene, CDR1 is MNHEY and CDR2 is SMNVEV (reference sequence). The CDR3 consists of 16 residues. The J segment lost 7 bases and the V segment lost 4 bases, leaving 15 bases of the junction unmatched. The CDR3: CASSSYNPGHRGEAFF. The CDR3 DNA reads TGTGCCAGCAGTTCTTATAACCCGGGGCACAGGGGTGAAGCTTTCTTT.

This clone has just one count. The chain employs TRBV7-8 and TRBJ2-3, with TRBD2 matching 8 bases. The CDR3 spans 17 residues. The germline V gene has CDR1 SGHVS and CDR2 FQNEAQ. The V and J ends lost 0 bases and 5 bases, in that order; junction bases with no gene match: 10. The CDR3 DNA follows: TGTGCCAGCAGCTTAGCCCCATCCGGACTAGCCCGAGATACGCAGTATTTT. It specifies CASSLAPSGLARDTQYF.

The chain couples TRBV7-3 to TRBJ2-7; TRBD1 might be the D (6 bases). From germline, CDR1 is SGHTA and CDR2 FQGTGA. V lost 1 base and J lost 0, with 10 bases in between. The CDR3 runs 15 residues. CDR3 nucleotides: TGTGCCAGCAGCTTAAACAGGGATCGCTCCTACGAGCAGTACTTC. Protein product: CASSLNRDRSYEQYF.

V is TRBV5-4 and J is TRBJ2-3; D unresolved. The CDR3 runs 14 residues. V lost 0 bases, J lost 4 bases, and 9 bases lay in between. From germline, CDR1 is SGHNT and CDR2 YYREEE (reference sequence). CDR3 DNA: TGTGCCAGCAGCTTGGATCTTACTTCAGATACGCAGTATTTT. Translating it yields CASSLDLTSDTQYF.

This clone was recorded a few times. The chain joins TRBV6-4 to TRBJ2-2; tentative D call: TRBD1 (5 bases). The germline V and J ends were trimmed by 3 bases and 0 bases, with 5 bases remaining between them. Looked up from germline, CDR1 is MRHNA and CDR2 is SNTAGT. CDR3 size: 14 residues. The CDR3 nucleotides are TGTGCCAGCAGTGAAGGGGCGAACACCGGGGAGCTGTTTTTT. It specifies CASSEGANTGELFF.

The gene calls are TRBV6-6 and TRBJ1-5; TRBD1 is a possible D gene (6 bases). V lost 6 bases and J 2 bases, leaving 14 bases between the germline ends. In germline, CDR1 is MNHNY, CDR2 SVGAGI (reference sequence). This CDR3 comprises 15 residues. CDR3 region: CASRQTTGGNQPQHF. DNA of the CDR3: TGTGCCAGCAGGCAAACGACAGGCGGCAATCAGCCCCAGCATTTT.

This clone was seen more than once but under ten times. CDR3 amino acids: CASSQGQGTTYEQYF. The DNA of the CDR3 is TGCGCCAGCAGCCAAGGACAGGGGACCACCTACGAGCAGTACTTC. The chain is built from TRBV4-1 and TRBJ2-7; 8 bases agree with TRBD1. This CDR3 is built from 15 residues. From germline, CDR1 is MGHRA and CDR2 YSYEKL. V shed 1 base, J shed 2 bases, and the junction held 4 bases outside the gene matches.